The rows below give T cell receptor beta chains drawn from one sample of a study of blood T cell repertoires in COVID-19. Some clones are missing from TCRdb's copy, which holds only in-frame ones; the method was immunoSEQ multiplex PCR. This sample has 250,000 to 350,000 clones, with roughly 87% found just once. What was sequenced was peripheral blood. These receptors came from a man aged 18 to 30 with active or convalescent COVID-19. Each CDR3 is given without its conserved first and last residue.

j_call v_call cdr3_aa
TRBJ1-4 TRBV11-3 ASSLRGEKLF
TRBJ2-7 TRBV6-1 ASSEGVSSGHISYEQY
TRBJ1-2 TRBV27 ASSLNRLRAGYT
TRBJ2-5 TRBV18 ASSAPGQGKETQY
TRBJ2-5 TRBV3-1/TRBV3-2 ASSPGTGNMWETQY
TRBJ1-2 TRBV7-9 ASSLDRGQLDYT
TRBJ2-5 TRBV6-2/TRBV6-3 ASSRVVETQY
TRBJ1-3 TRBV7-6 ASSPRGFGNTIY
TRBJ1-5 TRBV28 ASSLRGLGLGQPQH
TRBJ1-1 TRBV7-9 ASSLTRDQAF
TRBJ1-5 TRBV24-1 ATSDFGPRGRARQPQH
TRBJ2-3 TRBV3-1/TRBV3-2 ASTGTESGGPPGIDTQY
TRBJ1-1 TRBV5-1 ASSGGTGNTEAF
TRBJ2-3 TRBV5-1 ASLADYTDTQY
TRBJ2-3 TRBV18 ASSPRGAGDTQY